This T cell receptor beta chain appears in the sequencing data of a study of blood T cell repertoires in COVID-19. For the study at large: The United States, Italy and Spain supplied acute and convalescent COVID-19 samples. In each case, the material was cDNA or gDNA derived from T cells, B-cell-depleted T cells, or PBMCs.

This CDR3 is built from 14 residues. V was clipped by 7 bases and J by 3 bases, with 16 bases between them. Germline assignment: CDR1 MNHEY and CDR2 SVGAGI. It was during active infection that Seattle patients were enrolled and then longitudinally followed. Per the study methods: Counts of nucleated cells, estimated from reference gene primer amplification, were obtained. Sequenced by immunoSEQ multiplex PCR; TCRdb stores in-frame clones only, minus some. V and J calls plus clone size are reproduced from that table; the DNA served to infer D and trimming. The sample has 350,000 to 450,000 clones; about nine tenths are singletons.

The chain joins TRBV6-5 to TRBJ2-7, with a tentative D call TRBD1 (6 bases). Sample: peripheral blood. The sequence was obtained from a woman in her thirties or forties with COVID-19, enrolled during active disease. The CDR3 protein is CASKLGQINYEQYF. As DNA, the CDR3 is TGTGCCAGCAAACTAGGACAGATAAACTACGAGCAGTACTTC.